The clone carrying this T cell receptor beta chain came up once. CDR1 MNHEY and CDR2 SMNVEV come from the germline V gene (reference sequence). J lost 4 bases, V lost 5 bases, and 7 bases had no gene match. The CDR3 length is 16 residues. TCR beta chains were sequenced at survey level with immunoSEQ. Assay used: immunoSEQ multiplex PCR; TCRdb lists only in-frame clones, some missing. Among tens of thousands of clones listed, 93% were seen once. The sample consisted of PBMCs. This clonotype was obtained from a man in his forties or fifties with rheumatoid arthritis. V gene TRBV27 combines with J gene TRBJ2-1, with 11 bases aligning to TRBD2. The CDR3 sequence: CASSVGTSGDYNEQFF. DNA of the CDR3: TGTGCCAGCAGTGTCGGGACTAGCGGAGATTACAATGAGCAGTTCTTC.